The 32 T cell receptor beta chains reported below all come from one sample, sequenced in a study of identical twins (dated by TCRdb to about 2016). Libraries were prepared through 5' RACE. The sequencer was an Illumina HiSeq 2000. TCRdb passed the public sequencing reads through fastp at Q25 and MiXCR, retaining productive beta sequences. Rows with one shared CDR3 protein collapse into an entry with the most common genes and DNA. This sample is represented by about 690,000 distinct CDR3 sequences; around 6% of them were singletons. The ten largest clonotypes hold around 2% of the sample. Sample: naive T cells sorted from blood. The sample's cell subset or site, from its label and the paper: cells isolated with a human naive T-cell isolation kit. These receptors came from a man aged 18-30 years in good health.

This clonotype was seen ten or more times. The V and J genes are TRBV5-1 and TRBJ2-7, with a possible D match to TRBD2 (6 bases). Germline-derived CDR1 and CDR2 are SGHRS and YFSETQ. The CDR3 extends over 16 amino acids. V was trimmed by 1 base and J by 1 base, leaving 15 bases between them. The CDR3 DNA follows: TGCGCCAGCAGCTTGTCTGGCCAGGGAGGTTCCTACGAGCAGTACTTC. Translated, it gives CASSLSGQGGSYEQYF.

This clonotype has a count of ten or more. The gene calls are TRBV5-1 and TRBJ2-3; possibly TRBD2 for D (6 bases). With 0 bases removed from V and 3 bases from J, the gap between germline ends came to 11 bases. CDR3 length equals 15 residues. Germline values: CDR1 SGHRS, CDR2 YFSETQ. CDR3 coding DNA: TGCGCCAGCAGCTTGGAGTCGGCGGGGACAGATACGCAGTATTTT. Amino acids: CASSLESAGTDTQYF.

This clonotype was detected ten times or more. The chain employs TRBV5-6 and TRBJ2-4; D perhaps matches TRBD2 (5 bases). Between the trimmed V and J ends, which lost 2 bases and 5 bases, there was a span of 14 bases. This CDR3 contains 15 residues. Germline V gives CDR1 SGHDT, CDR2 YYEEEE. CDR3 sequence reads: CASSFLSGNENIQYF. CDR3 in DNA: TGTGCCAGCAGCTTCCTAAGCGGTAATGAAAACATTCAGTACTTC.

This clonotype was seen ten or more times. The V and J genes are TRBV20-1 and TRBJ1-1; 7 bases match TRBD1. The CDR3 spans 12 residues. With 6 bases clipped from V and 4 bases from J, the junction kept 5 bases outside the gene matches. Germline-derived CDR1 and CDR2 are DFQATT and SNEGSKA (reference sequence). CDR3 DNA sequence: TGCAGTGCCCGACAGGGTATCACTGAAGCTTTCTTT. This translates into CSARQGITEAFF.

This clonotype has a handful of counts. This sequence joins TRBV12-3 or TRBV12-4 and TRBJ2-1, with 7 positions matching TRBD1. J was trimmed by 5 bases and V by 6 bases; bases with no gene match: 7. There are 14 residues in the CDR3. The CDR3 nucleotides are TGTGCCAGCAGCCCCGGACAGGTCCACAATGAGCAGTTCTTC. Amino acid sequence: CASSPGQVHNEQFF.

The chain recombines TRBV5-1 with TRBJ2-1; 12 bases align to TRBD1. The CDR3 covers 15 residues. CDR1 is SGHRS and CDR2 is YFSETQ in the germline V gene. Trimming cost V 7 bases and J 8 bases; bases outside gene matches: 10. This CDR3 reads CASGLQGQGAYEQFF. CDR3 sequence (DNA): TGCGCCAGCGGCCTCCAGGGACAGGGGGCGTATGAGCAGTTCTTC.

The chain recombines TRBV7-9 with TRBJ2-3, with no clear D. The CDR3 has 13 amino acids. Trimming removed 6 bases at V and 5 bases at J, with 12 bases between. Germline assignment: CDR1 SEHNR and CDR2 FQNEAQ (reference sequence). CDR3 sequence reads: CASREPWGDTQYF. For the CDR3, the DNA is TGTGCCAGCAGGGAGCCTTGGGGAGATACGCAGTATTTT.

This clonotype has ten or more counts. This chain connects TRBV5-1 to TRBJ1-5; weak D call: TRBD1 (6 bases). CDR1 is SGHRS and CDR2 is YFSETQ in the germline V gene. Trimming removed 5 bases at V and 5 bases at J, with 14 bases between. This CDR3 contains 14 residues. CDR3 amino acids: CASSEQGRDQPQHF. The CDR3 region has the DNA TGCGCCAGCAGTGAACAGGGTAGGGATCAGCCCCAGCATTTT.

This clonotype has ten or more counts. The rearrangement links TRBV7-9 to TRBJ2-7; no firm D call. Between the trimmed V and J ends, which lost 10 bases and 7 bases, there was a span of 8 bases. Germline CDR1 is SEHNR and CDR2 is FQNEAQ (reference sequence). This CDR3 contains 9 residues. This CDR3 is CAIEPEQYF. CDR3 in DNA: TGTGCCATAGAACCAGAGCAGTACTTC.

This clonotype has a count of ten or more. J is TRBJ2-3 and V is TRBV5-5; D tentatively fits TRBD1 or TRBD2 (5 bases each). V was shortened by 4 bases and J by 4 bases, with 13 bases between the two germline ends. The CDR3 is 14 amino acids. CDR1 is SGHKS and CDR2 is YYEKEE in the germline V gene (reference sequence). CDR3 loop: CASSPRLGADTQYF. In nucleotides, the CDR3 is TGTGCCAGCAGCCCCAGATTGGGGGCAGATACGCAGTATTTT.

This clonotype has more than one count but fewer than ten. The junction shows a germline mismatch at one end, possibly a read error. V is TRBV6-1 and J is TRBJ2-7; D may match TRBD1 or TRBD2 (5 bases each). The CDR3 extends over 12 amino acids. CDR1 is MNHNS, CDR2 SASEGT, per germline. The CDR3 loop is CASSVLTGTDLW. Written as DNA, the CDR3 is TGTGCCAGCAGTGTACTAACCGGGACGGATCTTTGG.

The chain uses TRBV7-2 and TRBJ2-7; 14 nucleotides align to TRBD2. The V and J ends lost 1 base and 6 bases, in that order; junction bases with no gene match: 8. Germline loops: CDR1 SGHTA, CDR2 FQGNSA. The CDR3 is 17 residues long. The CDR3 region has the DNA TGTGCCAGCAGCTTAGGACTAGCGGGAGGGCCCTACAGCGAGCAGTACTTC. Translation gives CASSLGLAGGPYSEQYF.

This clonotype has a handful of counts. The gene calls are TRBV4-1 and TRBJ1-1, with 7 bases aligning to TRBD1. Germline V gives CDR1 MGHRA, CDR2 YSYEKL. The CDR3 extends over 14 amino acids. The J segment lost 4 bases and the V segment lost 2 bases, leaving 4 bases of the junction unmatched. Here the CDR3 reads CASSQPTGSTEAFF. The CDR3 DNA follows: TGCGCCAGCAGCCAACCGACAGGGAGCACTGAAGCTTTCTTT.

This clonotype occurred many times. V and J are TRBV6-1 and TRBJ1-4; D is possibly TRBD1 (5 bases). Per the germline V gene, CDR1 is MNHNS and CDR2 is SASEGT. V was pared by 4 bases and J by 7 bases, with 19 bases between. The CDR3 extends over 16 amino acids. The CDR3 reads CASSVISKPGSEKLFF. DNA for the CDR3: TGTGCCAGCAGTGTAATCTCCAAACCAGGGTCTGAAAAACTGTTTTTT.

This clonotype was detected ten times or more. CDR3 nucleotide sequence: TGTGCCATCAGTGAGCCCCTCAAGGGGGAGACCCAGTACTTC. Its translation is CAISEPLKGETQYF. The chain employs TRBV10-3 and TRBJ2-5; TRBD1 might be the D (5 bases). Trimming cost V 2 bases and J 5 bases, with 12 bases left between them. The CDR3 has 14 amino acids. Germline values: CDR1 ENHRY, CDR2 SYGVKD.

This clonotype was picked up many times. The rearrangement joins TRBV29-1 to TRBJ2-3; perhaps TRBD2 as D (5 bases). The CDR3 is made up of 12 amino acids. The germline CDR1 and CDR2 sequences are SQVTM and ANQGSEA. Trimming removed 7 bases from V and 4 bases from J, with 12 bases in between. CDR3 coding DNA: TGCAGCGCTGGGGAGTCTGCAGATACGCAGTATTTT. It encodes CSAGESADTQYF.

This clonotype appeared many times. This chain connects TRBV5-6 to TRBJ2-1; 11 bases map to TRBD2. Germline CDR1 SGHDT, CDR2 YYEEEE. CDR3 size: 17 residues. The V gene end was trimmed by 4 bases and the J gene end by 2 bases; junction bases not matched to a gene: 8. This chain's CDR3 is CASSETSSGRTYNEQFF. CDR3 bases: TGTGCCAGCAGCGAAACCTCTAGCGGGAGGACCTACAATGAGCAGTTCTTC. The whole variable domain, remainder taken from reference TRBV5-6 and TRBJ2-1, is DAGVTQSPTHLIKTRGQQVTLRCSPKSGHDTVSWYQQALGQGPQFIFQYYEEEERQRGNFPDRFSGHQFPNYSSELNVNALLLGDSALYLCASSETSSGRTYNEQFFGPGTRLTVL.

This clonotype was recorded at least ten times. CDR3 sequence: CASSPGASGYTF. The CDR3, as DNA: TGTGCCAGCAGTCCAGGGGCCAGCGGCTACACCTTC. This rearrangement joins TRBV12-3 or TRBV12-4 to TRBJ1-2, with a weak D call TRBD1 (6 bases). CDR3 length: 12 amino acids. V was pared by 5 bases and J by 8 bases, with 12 bases between.

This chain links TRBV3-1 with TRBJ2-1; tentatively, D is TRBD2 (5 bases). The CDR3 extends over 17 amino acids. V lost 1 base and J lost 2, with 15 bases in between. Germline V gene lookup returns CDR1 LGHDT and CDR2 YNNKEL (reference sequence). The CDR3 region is CASSQGAAEEAYNEQFF. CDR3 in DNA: TGTGCCAGCAGCCAAGGCGCTGCGGAGGAGGCCTACAATGAGCAGTTCTTC.

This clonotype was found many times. The CDR3 DNA is TGCAGTGCTAGAGAGGTCACAGCCTACAATGAGCAGTTCTTC. This translates into CSAREVTAYNEQFF. The chain links TRBV20-1 to TRBJ2-1; the D is unclear. With 0 bases removed from V and 2 bases from J, the gap between germline ends came to 8 bases. Germline V gene data show CDR1 as DFQATT and CDR2 as SNEGSKA (reference sequence). This CDR3 spans 14 amino acids.

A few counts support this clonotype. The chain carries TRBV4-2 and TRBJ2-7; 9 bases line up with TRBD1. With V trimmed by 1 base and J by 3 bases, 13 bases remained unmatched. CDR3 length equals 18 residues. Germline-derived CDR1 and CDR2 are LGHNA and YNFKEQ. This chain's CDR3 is CASSQALSTGGVHYEQYF. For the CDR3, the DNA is TGTGCCAGCAGCCAAGCATTATCGACAGGGGGGGTCCACTACGAGCAGTACTTC.

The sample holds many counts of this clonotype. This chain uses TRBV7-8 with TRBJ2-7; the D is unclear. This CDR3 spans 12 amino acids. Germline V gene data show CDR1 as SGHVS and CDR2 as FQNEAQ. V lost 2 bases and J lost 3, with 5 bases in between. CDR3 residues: CASSLIIYEQYF. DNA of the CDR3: TGTGCCAGCAGCTTAATTATCTACGAGCAGTACTTC.

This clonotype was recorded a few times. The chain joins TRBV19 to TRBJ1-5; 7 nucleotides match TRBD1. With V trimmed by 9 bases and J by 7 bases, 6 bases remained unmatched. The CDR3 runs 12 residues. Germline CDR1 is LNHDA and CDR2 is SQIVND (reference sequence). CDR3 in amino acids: CASTGEYQPQHF. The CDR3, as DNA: TGTGCCAGCACAGGGGAATACCAGCCCCAGCATTTT.

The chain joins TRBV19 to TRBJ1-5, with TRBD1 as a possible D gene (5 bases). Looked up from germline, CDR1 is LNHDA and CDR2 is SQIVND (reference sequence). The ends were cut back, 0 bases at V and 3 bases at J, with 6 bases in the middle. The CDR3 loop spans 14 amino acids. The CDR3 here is CASSIEGVNQPQHF. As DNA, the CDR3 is TGTGCCAGTAGTATAGAAGGGGTCAATCAGCCCCAGCATTTT.

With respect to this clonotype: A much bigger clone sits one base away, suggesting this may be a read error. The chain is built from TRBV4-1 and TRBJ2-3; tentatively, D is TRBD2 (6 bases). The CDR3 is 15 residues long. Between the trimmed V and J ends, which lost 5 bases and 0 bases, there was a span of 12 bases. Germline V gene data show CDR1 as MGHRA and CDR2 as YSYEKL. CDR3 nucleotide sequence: TGCGCCAGCAGCACCTCGGGGGTTAGCACAGATACGCAGTATTTT. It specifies CASSTSGVSTDTQYF.

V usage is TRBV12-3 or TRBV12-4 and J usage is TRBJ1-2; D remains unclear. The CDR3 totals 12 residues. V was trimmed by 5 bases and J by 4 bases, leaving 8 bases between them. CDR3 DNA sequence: TGTGCCAGCAGTCGAGGGCTCTATGGCTACACCTTC. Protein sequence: CASSRGLYGYTF.

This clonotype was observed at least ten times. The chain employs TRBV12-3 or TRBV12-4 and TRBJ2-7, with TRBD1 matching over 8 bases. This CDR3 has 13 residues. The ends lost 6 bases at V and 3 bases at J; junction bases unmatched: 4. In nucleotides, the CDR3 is TGTGCCAGCAGCTCAGGGGGCCTCTACGAGCAGTACGTC. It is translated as CASSSGGLYEQYV.

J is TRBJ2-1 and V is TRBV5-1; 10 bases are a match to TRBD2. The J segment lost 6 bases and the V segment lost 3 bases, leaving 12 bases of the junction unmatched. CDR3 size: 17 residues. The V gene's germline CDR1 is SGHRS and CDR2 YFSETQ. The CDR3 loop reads CASSSLSSGSLGNEQFF. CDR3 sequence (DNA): TGCGCCAGCAGCTCCCTATCTAGCGGGAGTTTGGGCAATGAGCAGTTCTTC. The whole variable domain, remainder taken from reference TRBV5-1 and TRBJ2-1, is KAGVTQTPRYLIKTRGQQVTLSCSPISGHRSVSWYQQTPGQGLQFLFEYFSETQRNKGNFPGRFSGRQFSNSRSEMNVSTLELGDSALYLCASSSLSSGSLGNEQFFGPGTRLTVL.

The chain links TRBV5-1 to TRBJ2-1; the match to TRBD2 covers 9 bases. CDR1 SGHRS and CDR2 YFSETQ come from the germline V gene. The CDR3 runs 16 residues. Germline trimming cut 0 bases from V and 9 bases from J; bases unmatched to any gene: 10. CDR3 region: CASSLERGGRAPEQFF. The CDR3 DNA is TGCGCCAGCAGCTTGGAAAGGGGCGGGAGGGCCCCTGAGCAGTTCTTC.

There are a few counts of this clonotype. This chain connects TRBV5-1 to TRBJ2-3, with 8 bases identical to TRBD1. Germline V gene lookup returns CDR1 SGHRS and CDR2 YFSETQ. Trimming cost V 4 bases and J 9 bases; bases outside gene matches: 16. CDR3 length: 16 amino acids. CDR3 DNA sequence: TGCGCCAGCAGCGAACGCCCAGGGGGCGCAGTTGAAACGCAGTATTTT. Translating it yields CASSERPGGAVETQYF.

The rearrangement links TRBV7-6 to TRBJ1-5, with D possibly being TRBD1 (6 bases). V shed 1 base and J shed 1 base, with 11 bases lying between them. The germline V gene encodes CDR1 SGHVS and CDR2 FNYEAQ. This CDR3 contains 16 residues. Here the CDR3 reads CASSLDREESNQPQHF. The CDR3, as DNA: TGTGCCAGCAGCTTAGACAGGGAAGAGAGCAATCAGCCCCAGCATTTT.

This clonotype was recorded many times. The CDR3 DNA follows: TGTGCCAGCAGCCAACATGAGGTCGGACGGGCTTCACCCCTCCACTTT. Residues: CASSQHEVGRASPLHF. V usage is TRBV12-3 or TRBV12-4 and J usage is TRBJ1-6; D unresolved. Trimming pared 6 bases from V and 9 bases from J, leaving 21 bases between. There are 16 residues in the CDR3.